This T cell receptor (beta chain) was identified in a study of blood T cell repertoires in COVID-19. Study in general: From the United States, Italy and Spain came samples of acute and convalescent COVID-19. Sample material is recorded as cDNA or gDNA derived from T cells, B-cell-depleted T cells, or PBMCs.

In the original analysis: Amplified reference gene primers provided the basis for estimating nucleated cell counts. Produced via immunoSEQ multiplex PCR; TCRdb's table is partial and in-frame only. V, J and clone size are taken as reported in that table, and D and trimming were inferred from the DNA itself. The sample includes hundreds of thousands of clones, 70% to 90% of them seen just once. V gave up 2 bases and J gave up 4 bases; unmatched junction bases: 10. Germline CDR1 is SGHDT and CDR2 is YYEEEE. The CDR3 is made up of 16 amino acids. The sample was peripheral blood. The rearrangement joins TRBV5-6 to TRBJ2-5; TRBD1 aligns across 8 bases. This receptor was identified in a woman in her forties who had recovered from COVID-19. The CDR3 DNA reads TGTGCCAGCAGCTTTGAATGGACAGGGCTGGGAGAGACCCAGTACTTC. This gives the protein CASSFEWTGLGETQYF.